This record looks at one TCR beta chain sequence and its context. As yet, its antigen is unknown. The CDR3 end shows no conserved phenylalanine or tryptophan, and so a read error is likely. CDR3 length equals 12 residues. Germline V gene lookup returns CDR1 MNHEY and CDR2 SVGEGT. The germline V and J ends were trimmed by 2 bases and 5 bases, with 7 bases remaining between them. The data stem from a study of glioma-infiltrating T cells. Study findings and constraints: Very few CDR3 sequences were shared between tissue and blood. Above-expected tissue-blood divergence occurred in all gliomas, most in low-grade ones.

The iRepertoire nested amplicon-rescue multiplex PCR amplified TCR alpha and beta CDR3s from RNA. TCRdb re-called the multiplex PCR reads with MiXCR, one entry per CDR3 protein. The table records approximately 110,000 distinct CDR3 sequences, under 30% of them present only once. The sequence was collected from a human donor with low-grade glioma or glioblastoma, undergoing nonglioma brain surgery, or in good health (not recorded which). Sequenced material: glioma tissue, nonneoplastic brain tissue, or PBMCs (not recorded which). This chain connects TRBV6-2 or TRBV6-3 to TRBJ2-7; D remains unclear. DNA for the CDR3: TGTGCCAGCAGTTACGAGGCTCACGAGCAGTACTGC. Protein: CASSYEAHEQYC.